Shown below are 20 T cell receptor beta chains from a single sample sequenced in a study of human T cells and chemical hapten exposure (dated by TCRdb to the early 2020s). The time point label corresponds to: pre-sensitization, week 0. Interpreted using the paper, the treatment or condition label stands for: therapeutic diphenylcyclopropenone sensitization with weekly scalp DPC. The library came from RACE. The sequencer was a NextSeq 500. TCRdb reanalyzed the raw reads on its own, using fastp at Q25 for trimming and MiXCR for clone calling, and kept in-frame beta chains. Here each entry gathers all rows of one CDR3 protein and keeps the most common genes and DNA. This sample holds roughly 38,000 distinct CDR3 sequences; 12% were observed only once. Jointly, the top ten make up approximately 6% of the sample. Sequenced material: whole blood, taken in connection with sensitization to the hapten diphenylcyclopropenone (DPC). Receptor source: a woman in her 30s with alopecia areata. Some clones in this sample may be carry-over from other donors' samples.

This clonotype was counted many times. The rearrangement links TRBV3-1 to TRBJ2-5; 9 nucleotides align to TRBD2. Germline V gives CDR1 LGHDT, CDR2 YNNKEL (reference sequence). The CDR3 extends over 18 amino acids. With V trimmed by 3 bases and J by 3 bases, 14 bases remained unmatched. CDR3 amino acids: CASSHPDGREGLEETQYF. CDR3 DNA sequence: TGTGCCAGCAGCCATCCTGACGGGCGGGAGGGCTTGGAAGAGACCCAGTACTTC.

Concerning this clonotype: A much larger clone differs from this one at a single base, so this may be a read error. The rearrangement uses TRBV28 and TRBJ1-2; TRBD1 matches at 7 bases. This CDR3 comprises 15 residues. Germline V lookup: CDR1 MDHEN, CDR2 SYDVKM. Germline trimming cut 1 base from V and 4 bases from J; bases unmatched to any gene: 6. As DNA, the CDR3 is TGTGCCAGCAGTTTATCGACAGGGTCCAGCTATGGCTACACCTTC. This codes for CASSLSTGSSYGYTF.

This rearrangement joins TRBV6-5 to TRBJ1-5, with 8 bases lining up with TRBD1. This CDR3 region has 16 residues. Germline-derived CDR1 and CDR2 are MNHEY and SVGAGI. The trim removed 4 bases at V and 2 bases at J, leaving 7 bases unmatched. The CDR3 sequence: CASSSLPGQGNQPQHF. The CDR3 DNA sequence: TGTGCCAGCAGTTCCCTTCCGGGACAGGGCAATCAGCCCCAGCATTTT.

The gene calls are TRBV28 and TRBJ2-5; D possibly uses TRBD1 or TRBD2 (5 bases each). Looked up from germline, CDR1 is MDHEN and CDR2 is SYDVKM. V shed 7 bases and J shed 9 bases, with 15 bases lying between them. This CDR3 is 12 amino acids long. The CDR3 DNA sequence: TGTGCCAGCAATTCAGGCAGAGGGGCCCAGTACTTC. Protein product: CASNSGRGAQYF.

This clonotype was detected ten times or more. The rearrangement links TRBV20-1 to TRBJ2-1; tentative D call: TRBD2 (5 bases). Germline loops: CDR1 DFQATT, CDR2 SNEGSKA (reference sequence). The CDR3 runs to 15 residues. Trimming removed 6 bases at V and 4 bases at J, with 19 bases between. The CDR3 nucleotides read TGCAGTGCGCGGAGAGGCGGGTACAAGTACAATGAGCAGTTCTTC. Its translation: CSARRGGYKYNEQFF.

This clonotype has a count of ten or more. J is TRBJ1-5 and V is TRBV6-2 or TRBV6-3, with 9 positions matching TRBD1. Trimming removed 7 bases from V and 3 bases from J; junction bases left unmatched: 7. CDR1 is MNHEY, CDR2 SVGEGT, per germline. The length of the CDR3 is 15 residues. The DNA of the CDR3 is TGTGCCAGCACAAGAAGGACAGGGGCCAATCAGCCCCAGCATTTT. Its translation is CASTRRTGANQPQHF.

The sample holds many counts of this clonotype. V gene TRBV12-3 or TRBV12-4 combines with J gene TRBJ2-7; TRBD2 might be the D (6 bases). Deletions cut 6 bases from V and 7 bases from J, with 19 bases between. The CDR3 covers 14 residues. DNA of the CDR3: TGTGCCAGCAGGTCGGGACTCACGAGGGAAGAGCAGTACTTC. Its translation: CASRSGLTREEQYF.

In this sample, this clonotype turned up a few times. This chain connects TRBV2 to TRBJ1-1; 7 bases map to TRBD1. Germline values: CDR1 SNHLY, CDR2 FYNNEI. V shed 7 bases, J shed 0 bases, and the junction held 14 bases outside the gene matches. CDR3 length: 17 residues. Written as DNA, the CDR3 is TGTGCCAGCACTGCGGGACAGAGGGGGGAGGTGAACACTGAAGCTTTCTTT. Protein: CASTAGQRGEVNTEAFF.

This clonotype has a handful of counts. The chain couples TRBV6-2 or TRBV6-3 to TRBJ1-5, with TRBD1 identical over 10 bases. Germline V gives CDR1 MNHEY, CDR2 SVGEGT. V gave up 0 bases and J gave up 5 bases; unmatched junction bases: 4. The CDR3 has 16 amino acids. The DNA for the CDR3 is TGTGCCAGCAGTTACTCCCCCGGACAGGGGGATCAGCCCCAGCATTTT. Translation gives CASSYSPGQGDQPQHF.

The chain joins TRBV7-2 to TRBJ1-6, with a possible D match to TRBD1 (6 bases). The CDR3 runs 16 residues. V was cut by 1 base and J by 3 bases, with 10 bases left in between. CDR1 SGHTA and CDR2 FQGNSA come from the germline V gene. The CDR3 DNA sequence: TGTGCCAGCAGCTTAGTCGGGGGCCTCTATAATTCACCCCTCCACTTT. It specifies CASSLVGGLYNSPLHF.

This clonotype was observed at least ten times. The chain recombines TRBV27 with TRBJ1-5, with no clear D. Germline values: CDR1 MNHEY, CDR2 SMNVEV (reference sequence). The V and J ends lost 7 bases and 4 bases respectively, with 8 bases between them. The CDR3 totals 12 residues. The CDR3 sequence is CASTYTNQPQHF. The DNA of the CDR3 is TGTGCCAGCACCTACACTAATCAGCCCCAGCATTTT.

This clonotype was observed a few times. The chain's CDR3 is CASTLQPGTEQFF. The CDR3 bases are TGTGCCAGCACCCTCCAACCGGGGACAGAGCAGTTCTTC. This sequence joins TRBV7-6 and TRBJ2-1, with D perhaps matching TRBD1 (6 bases). The germline V gene encodes CDR1 SGHVS and CDR2 FNYEAQ. The V end lost 7 bases, the J end lost 10 bases, and 17 bases lay between the germline ends. This CDR3 comprises 13 residues.

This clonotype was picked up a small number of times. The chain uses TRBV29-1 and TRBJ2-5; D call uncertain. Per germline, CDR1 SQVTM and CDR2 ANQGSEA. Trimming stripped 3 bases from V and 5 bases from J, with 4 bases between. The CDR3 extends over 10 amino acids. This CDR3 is CSVDPETQYF. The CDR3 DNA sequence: TGCAGCGTTGACCCCGAGACCCAGTACTTC.

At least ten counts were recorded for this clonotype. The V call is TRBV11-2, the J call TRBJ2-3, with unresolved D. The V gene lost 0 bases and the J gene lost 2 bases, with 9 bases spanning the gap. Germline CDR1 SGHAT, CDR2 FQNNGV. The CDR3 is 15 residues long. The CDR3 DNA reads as TGTGCCAGCAGCTTAGAGCCCAGCCCCACAGATACGCAGTATTTT. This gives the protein CASSLEPSPTDTQYF. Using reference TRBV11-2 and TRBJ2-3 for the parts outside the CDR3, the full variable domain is EAGVAQSPRYKIIEKRQSVAFWCNPISGHATLYWYQQILGQGPKLLIQFQNNGVVDDSQLPKDRFSAERLKGVDSTLKIQPAKLEDSAVYLCASSLEPSPTDTQYFGPGTRLTVL.

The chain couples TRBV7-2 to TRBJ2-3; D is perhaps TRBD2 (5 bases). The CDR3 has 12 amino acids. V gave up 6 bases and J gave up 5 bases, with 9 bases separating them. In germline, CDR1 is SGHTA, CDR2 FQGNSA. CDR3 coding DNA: TGTGCCAGCAGACCAGGACTAGATACGCAGTATTTT. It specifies CASRPGLDTQYF.

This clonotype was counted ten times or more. This chain's CDR3 is CASSRAGGSYEQYF. In nucleotides, the CDR3 is TGTGCCAGCTCACGAGCGGGAGGATCCTACGAGCAGTACTTC. V usage is TRBV18 and J usage is TRBJ2-7; 9 bases align to TRBD2. The V gene's germline CDR1 is KGHSH and CDR2 LQKENI. There are 14 residues in the CDR3. Trimming at V came to 4 bases and at J to 1 base, leaving 2 bases not matched to a gene.

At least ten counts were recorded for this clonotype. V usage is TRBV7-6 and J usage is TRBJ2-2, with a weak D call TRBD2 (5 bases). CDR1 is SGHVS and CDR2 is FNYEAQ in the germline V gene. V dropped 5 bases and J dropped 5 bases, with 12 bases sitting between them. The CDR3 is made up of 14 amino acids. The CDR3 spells CASSPSGRTGELFF. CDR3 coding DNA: TGTGCCAGCAGCCCCAGCGGACGAACCGGGGAGCTGTTTTTT.

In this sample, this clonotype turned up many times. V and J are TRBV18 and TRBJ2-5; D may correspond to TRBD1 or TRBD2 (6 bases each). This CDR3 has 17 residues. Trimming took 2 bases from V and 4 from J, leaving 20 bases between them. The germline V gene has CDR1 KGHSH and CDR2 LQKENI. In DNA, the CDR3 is TGTGCCAGCTCACCAGCCGGGGGCGGTCTCGGGCCAGAGACCCAGTACTTC. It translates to CASSPAGGGLGPETQYF.

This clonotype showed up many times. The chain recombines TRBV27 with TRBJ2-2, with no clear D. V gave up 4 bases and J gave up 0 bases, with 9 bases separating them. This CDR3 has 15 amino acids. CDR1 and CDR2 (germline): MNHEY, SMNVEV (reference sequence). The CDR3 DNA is TGTGCCAGCAGTTGGGGAAGTACGAACACCGGGGAGCTGTTTTTT. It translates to CASSWGSTNTGELFF.

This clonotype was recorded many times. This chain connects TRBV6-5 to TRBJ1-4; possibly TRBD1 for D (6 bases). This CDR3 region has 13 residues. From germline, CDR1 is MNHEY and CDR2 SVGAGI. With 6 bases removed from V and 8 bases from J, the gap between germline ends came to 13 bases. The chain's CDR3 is CASSTGTHEKLFF. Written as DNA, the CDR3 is TGTGCCAGCAGCACCGGGACACACGAAAAACTGTTTTTT.